The rows below give T cell receptor beta chains drawn from one sample of a study of neurological immune-mediated disorders. TCRdb used MiXCR to reprocess the 5' RACE reads, holding one entry per CDR3 protein. The sample lists 45,000 to 65,000 distinct CDR3 sequences; around 3.5% were seen once. Sequenced material: PBMCs. These TCRs come from a man aged 35-49 years with multiple sclerosis. The CDR3 runs from the conserved cysteine through the conserved F or W. A D gene is named only where the DNA matches it firmly. Size is stated for part of the rows, as once, few or many counts, or as a class when the clone is expanded.

d_gene: .; j_gene: TRBJ1-6; abundance: many; v_gene: TRBV5-1; CDR3nt: TGCGCCAGCAGCTTGGAACAGCACCTTGGGAATTCACCCCTCCACTTT; CDR3aa: CASSLEQHLGNSPLHF
d_gene: TRBD1; j_gene: TRBJ1-2; abundance: many; v_gene: TRBV5-5; CDR3nt: TGTGCCAGCAGCCTAGACGGGACAGAGCATTTTGGCTACACCTTC; CDR3aa: CASSLDGTEHFGYTF
d_gene: TRBD1; j_gene: TRBJ2-7; abundance: .; v_gene: TRBV27; CDR3nt: TGTGCCAGCAGTCTAGGGACAGACGCTACCTACGAGCAGTACTTC; CDR3aa: CASSLGTDATYEQYF
d_gene: TRBD2; j_gene: TRBJ2-7; abundance: many; v_gene: TRBV29-1; CDR3nt: TGCAGCGTTGAAGTTGCGGGGCTAGCGGGAATGTTCTACGAGCAGTACTTC; CDR3aa: CSVEVAGLAGMFYEQYF
d_gene: .; j_gene: TRBJ2-6; abundance: many; v_gene: TRBV12-3/TRBV12-4; CDR3nt: TGTGCCAGCAGTTTAGATGGAGCTAACAACGTCCTGACTTTC; CDR3aa: CASSLDGANNVLTF
d_gene: .; j_gene: TRBJ1-1; abundance: many; v_gene: TRBV20-1; CDR3nt: TGCAGTGCGGGAGACAGGCTGAACACTGAAGCTTTCTTT; CDR3aa: CSAGDRLNTEAFF
d_gene: TRBD1; j_gene: TRBJ1-3; abundance: many; v_gene: TRBV20-1; CDR3nt: TGCAGTGCTAGGGGGGGACAGTCCTCTGGAAACACCATATATTTT; CDR3aa: CSARGGQSSGNTIYF
d_gene: TRBD2; j_gene: TRBJ2-3; abundance: many; v_gene: TRBV20-1; CDR3nt: TGCAGTGCTATTTCTAGCGGGGGGCTCATTGTCACAGATACGCAGTATTTT; CDR3aa: CSAISSGGLIVTDTQYF
d_gene: .; j_gene: TRBJ2-5; abundance: many; v_gene: TRBV5-1; CDR3nt: TGCGCCAGCACTTACAGGTACGACACTCAAGAGACCCAGTACTTC; CDR3aa: CASTYRYDTQETQYF
d_gene: TRBD2; j_gene: TRBJ2-3; abundance: many; v_gene: TRBV6-6; CDR3nt: TGTGCCAGCAGAAGGACTAGTGAGGCAGATACGCAGTATTTT; CDR3aa: CASRRTSEADTQYF
d_gene: .; j_gene: TRBJ1-4; abundance: many; v_gene: TRBV15; CDR3nt: TGTGCCACCAGGACGGGCGGTGCAACTAATGAAAAACTGTTTTTT; CDR3aa: CATRTGGATNEKLFF
d_gene: .; j_gene: TRBJ1-6; abundance: many; v_gene: TRBV5-6; CDR3nt: TGTGCCAGCAGCTTTTTCGGGGGATCACCCCTCCACTTT; CDR3aa: CASSFFGGSPLHF
d_gene: .; j_gene: TRBJ2-7; abundance: many; v_gene: TRBV9; CDR3nt: TGTGCCAGCGCCCCAGGCTCGGGAGAGCAGTACTTC; CDR3aa: CASAPGSGEQYF
d_gene: .; j_gene: TRBJ2-2; abundance: many; v_gene: TRBV9; CDR3nt: TGTGCCAGCAGCGTAGACGGGGGACACACCGGGGAGCTGTTTTTT; CDR3aa: CASSVDGGHTGELFF
d_gene: .; j_gene: TRBJ1-5; abundance: many; v_gene: TRBV28; CDR3nt: TGTGCCATCCGGGGGGCAGCCAGAAATCAGCCCCAGAATTTT; CDR3aa: CAIRGAARNQPQNF
d_gene: .; j_gene: TRBJ2-1; abundance: many; v_gene: TRBV7-3; CDR3nt: TGTGCCAGCAGGGCCGGGACCAGCTCCTACAATGAGCAGTTCTTC; CDR3aa: CASRAGTSSYNEQFF
d_gene: TRBD2; j_gene: TRBJ2-3; abundance: many; v_gene: TRBV20-1; CDR3nt: TGCAGTGCTAGTAGCTTAGCGGGGATCACAGATACGCAGTATTTT; CDR3aa: CSASSLAGITDTQYF
d_gene: TRBD1; j_gene: TRBJ1-1; abundance: many; v_gene: TRBV5-1; CDR3nt: TGCGCCAGCAGCCAGGGGGTGGGAGACACTGAAGCTTTCTTT; CDR3aa: CASSQGVGDTEAFF
d_gene: .; j_gene: TRBJ2-1; abundance: many; v_gene: TRBV5-5; CDR3nt: TGTGCCAGCAGCTTGTTTTACCTGGACAGCTACAATGAGCAGTTCTTC; CDR3aa: CASSLFYLDSYNEQFF
d_gene: .; j_gene: TRBJ1-5; abundance: many; v_gene: TRBV20-1; CDR3nt: TGCAGTGCTAGAGAACAGGGAAATAGCAATCAGCCCCAGCATTTT; CDR3aa: CSAREQGNSNQPQHF
d_gene: .; j_gene: TRBJ1-1; abundance: many; v_gene: TRBV5-1; CDR3nt: TGCGCCAGCAGCTTTGGTCAGGCGGGCACTGAAGCTTTCTTT; CDR3aa: CASSFGQAGTEAFF
d_gene: TRBD2; j_gene: TRBJ2-5; abundance: many; v_gene: TRBV3-1; CDR3nt: TGTGCCAGCACCAAGCGGGGGAGGGAGACCCAGTACTTC; CDR3aa: CASTKRGRETQYF
d_gene: .; j_gene: TRBJ1-6; abundance: many; v_gene: TRBV6-6; CDR3nt: TGTGCCAGCAATAGGGTAAACTCACCCCTCAACTTT; CDR3aa: CASNRVNSPLNF
d_gene: TRBD1; j_gene: TRBJ1-5; abundance: .; v_gene: TRBV25-1; CDR3nt: TGTGTCAGAGGGGGACGACAGGGTGGGAATCAGCCCCAGAATTTT; CDR3aa: CVRGGRQGGNQPQNF
d_gene: TRBD2; j_gene: TRBJ2-2; abundance: many; v_gene: TRBV9; CDR3nt: TGTGCCAGCAGCGGCGGGGGGCTGACCGGGGAGCTGTTTTTT; CDR3aa: CASSGGGLTGELFF
d_gene: .; j_gene: TRBJ2-7; abundance: many; v_gene: TRBV6-5; CDR3nt: TGTGCCAGCATGCGGGGGCTAAACTACGAGCAGTACTTC; CDR3aa: CASMRGLNYEQYF
d_gene: .; j_gene: TRBJ1-5; abundance: many; v_gene: TRBV3-1; CDR3nt: TGTGCCAGCAGCCATAACCCGGGGGAAGGTCAGCCCCAGCATTTT; CDR3aa: CASSHNPGEGQPQHF
d_gene: TRBD2; j_gene: TRBJ2-1; abundance: many; v_gene: TRBV10-1; CDR3nt: TGCGCCAGCAGTGCTGTACTAGCGGGGGGTGGTGAGCAGTTCTTC; CDR3aa: CASSAVLAGGGEQFF
d_gene: .; j_gene: TRBJ1-3; abundance: many; v_gene: TRBV10-3; CDR3nt: TGTGCCATCAGTGATGACCGGACTGGAAACACCATATATTTT; CDR3aa: CAISDDRTGNTIYF
d_gene: TRBD1; j_gene: TRBJ2-2; abundance: many; v_gene: TRBV12-3/TRBV12-4; CDR3nt: TGTGCCAGCAGGCCGGGGACAGGGAACACCGGGGAGCTGTTTTTT; CDR3aa: CASRPGTGNTGELFF
d_gene: .; j_gene: TRBJ1-1; abundance: many; v_gene: TRBV5-1; CDR3nt: TGCGCCAGCAGCTTAACAGGGATGAACACTGAAGCTTTCTTT; CDR3aa: CASSLTGMNTEAFF
d_gene: .; j_gene: TRBJ1-5; abundance: many; v_gene: TRBV4-1; CDR3nt: TGCGCCAGCAGCCAAACAGGGAGTTATAGCAATCAGCCCCAGCATTTT; CDR3aa: CASSQTGSYSNQPQHF
d_gene: TRBD2; j_gene: TRBJ2-2; abundance: many; v_gene: TRBV6-2/TRBV6-3; CDR3nt: TGTGCCAGTTTAGCGGGGGGATACACCGGGGAGCTGTTTTTT; CDR3aa: CASLAGGYTGELFF